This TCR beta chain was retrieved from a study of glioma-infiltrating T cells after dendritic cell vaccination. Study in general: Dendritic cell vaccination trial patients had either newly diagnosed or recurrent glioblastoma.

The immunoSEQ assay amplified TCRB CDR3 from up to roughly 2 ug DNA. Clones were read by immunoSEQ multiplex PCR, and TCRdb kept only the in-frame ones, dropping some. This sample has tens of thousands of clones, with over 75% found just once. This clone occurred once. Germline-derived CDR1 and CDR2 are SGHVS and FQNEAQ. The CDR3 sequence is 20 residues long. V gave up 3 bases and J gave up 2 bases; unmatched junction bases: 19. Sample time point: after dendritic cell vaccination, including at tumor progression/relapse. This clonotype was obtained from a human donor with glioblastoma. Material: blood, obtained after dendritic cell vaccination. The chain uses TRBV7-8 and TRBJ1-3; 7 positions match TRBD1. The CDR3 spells CASSFEISFDRVKAGNTIYF. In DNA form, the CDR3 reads TGTGCCAGCAGCTTTGAGATCTCTTTTGACAGGGTTAAGGCTGGAAACACCATATATTTT.